A selection of T cell receptor beta chains follows, all from one sample in a study of T cell responses to AZD1222 COVID-19 vaccine. Sequencing was performed with immunoSEQ multiplex PCR; in TCRdb, only in-frame clones are kept and a portion is missing. The sample consists of about 85,000 clones, about 92% of them appearing once. Material: peripheral blood, obtained on day 0 of AZD1222 vaccination. These TCRs come from an adult in good health. The CDR3 runs from the conserved cysteine through the conserved F or W. Each record gives: J gene, D gene, V gene, clone size, CDR3 DNA, CDR3 protein. D genes are given only for firm matches. Where a row states a size, it is once, few, many or the class of an expanded clone; other rows omit it.

j_gene: TRBJ1-5; d_gene: -; v_gene: TRBV27; abundance: -; CDR3nt: TGTGCCAGCAGTCCCCAGGGGACAAGTAGCAATCAGCCCCAGCATTTT; CDR3aa: CASSPQGTSSNQPQHF
j_gene: TRBJ1-4; d_gene: -; v_gene: TRBV10-3; abundance: -; CDR3nt: TGTGCCATCCGGGGGGCCGGATTTGGTGAAAAACTGTTTTTT; CDR3aa: CAIRGAGFGEKLFF
j_gene: TRBJ1-1; d_gene: -; v_gene: TRBV9; abundance: -; CDR3nt: TGTGCCAGCAGCGCAGGTGGCGAGTCGTGGCCTGGGGACACTGAAGCTTTCTTT; CDR3aa: CASSAGGESWPGDTEAFF
j_gene: TRBJ1-6; d_gene: -; v_gene: TRBV3-1/TRBV3-2; abundance: -; CDR3nt: TGTGCCAGCAGCCAAGAGCCCCCTCTCACCCTCCACTTT; CDR3aa: CASSQEPPLTLHF
j_gene: TRBJ2-7; d_gene: TRBD2; v_gene: TRBV7-8; abundance: -; CDR3nt: TGTGCCAGCAGCTTAAATTCGGGAGGCCACGAGCAGTACTTC; CDR3aa: CASSLNSGGHEQYF
j_gene: TRBJ1-2; d_gene: -; v_gene: TRBV5-4; abundance: -; CDR3nt: TGTGCCAGCAGCTCGGGACTCGGTCAGGGCTATGGCTACACCTTC; CDR3aa: CASSSGLGQGYGYTF
j_gene: TRBJ2-1; d_gene: TRBD2; v_gene: TRBV6-5; abundance: -; CDR3nt: TGTGCCAGCAGTTTGACTAGCGGGTACAATGAGCAGTTCTTC; CDR3aa: CASSLTSGYNEQFF
j_gene: TRBJ1-3; d_gene: TRBD1; v_gene: TRBV7-9; abundance: once; CDR3nt: TGTGCCAGCAGCTCACGGACAGGAGCCGGAAACACCATATATTTT; CDR3aa: CASSSRTGAGNTIYF
j_gene: TRBJ2-3; d_gene: TRBD1; v_gene: TRBV18; abundance: once; CDR3nt: TGTGCCAGCTCACCGAGGCGGAGTAATAACAGGGGAAGTAGGCCAGATACGCAGTATTTT; CDR3aa: CASSPRRSNNRGSRPDTQYF
j_gene: TRBJ1-5; d_gene: -; v_gene: TRBV19; abundance: -; CDR3nt: TGTGCCAGTAGTCCCCAGTGGGACCAGCCCCAGCATTTT; CDR3aa: CASSPQWDQPQHF
j_gene: TRBJ1-5; d_gene: -; v_gene: TRBV19; abundance: -; CDR3nt: TGTGCCAGTAGTATCCCAAATCAGCCCCAGCATTTT; CDR3aa: CASSIPNQPQHF
j_gene: TRBJ2-1; d_gene: -; v_gene: TRBV7-2; abundance: -; CDR3nt: TGTGCCAGCAGCTTAGAGGGACTCACCCCCGCTGAGCAGTTCTTC; CDR3aa: CASSLEGLTPAEQFF
j_gene: TRBJ1-2; d_gene: -; v_gene: TRBV5-8; abundance: once; CDR3nt: TGTGCCAGCAGCTTCCAACAACCCTTTCGTGGCTACACCTTC; CDR3aa: CASSFQQPFRGYTF
j_gene: TRBJ2-5; d_gene: -; v_gene: TRBV19; abundance: -; CDR3nt: TGTGCCAGTAGTATTGGGGAAAAAGAGACCCAGTACTTC; CDR3aa: CASSIGEKETQYF
j_gene: TRBJ2-1; d_gene: TRBD2; v_gene: TRBV30; abundance: -; CDR3nt: TGTGCCTGGAGTGTACCCGGTGCTAGCGGGGGGGGCCGAAGAGAGCAGTTCTTC; CDR3aa: CAWSVPGASGGGRREQFF
j_gene: TRBJ1-1; d_gene: -; v_gene: TRBV7-9; abundance: -; CDR3nt: TGTGCCAGCCGGATATTGGGCAGGGAGCGGACTGAAGCTTTCTTT; CDR3aa: CASRILGRERTEAFF
j_gene: TRBJ1-6; d_gene: -; v_gene: TRBV6-2/TRBV6-3; abundance: -; CDR3nt: TGTGCCAGCAGCCCCCCTAGGGGCCCGAATTCACCCCTCCACTTT; CDR3aa: CASSPPRGPNSPLHF
j_gene: TRBJ2-3; d_gene: -; v_gene: TRBV6-5; abundance: -; CDR3nt: TGTGCCAGCAGTTACGCAGCTCGCACAGATACGCAGTATTTT; CDR3aa: CASSYAARTDTQYF
j_gene: TRBJ1-5; d_gene: -; v_gene: TRBV27; abundance: -; CDR3nt: TGTGCCAGCACCCCTTGGAAGAGCAATCAGCCCCAGCATTTT; CDR3aa: CASTPWKSNQPQHF
j_gene: TRBJ1-6; d_gene: -; v_gene: TRBV4-2; abundance: -; CDR3nt: TGTGCCAGCAGCCAAGATACGTGGGGGAATCCCCTCCACTTT; CDR3aa: CASSQDTWGNPLHF